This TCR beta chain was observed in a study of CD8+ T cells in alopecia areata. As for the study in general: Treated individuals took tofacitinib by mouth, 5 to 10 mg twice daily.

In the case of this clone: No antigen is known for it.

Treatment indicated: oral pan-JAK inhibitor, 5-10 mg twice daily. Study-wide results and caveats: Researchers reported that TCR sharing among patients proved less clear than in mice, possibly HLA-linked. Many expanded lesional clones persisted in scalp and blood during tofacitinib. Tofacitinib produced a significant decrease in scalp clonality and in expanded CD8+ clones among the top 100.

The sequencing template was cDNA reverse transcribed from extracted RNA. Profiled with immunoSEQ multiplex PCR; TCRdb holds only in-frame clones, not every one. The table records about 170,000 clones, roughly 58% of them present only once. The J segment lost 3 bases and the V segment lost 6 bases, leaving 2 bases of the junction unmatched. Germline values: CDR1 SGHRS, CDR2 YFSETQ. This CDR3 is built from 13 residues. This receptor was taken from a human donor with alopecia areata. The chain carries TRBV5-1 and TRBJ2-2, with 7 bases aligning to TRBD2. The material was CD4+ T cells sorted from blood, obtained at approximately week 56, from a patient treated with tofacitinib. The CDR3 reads CASKRGDTGELFF. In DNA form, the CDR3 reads TGCGCCAGCAAACGGGGGGACACCGGGGAGCTGTTTTTT.